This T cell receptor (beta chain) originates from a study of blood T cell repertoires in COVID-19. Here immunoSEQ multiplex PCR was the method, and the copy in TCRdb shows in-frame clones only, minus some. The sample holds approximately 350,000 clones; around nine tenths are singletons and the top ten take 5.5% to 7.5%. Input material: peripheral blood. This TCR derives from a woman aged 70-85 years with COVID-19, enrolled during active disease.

CDR3 sequence: CSVGQTANYGYTF. In DNA, the CDR3 is TGCAGCGTCGGACAAACGGCTAACTATGGCTACACCTTC. The chain combines TRBV29-1 with TRBJ1-2, with a weak D call TRBD1 (5 bases). CDR3 size: 13 residues. Trimming pared 6 bases from V and 0 bases from J, leaving 11 bases between. Germline V gene lookup returns CDR1 SQVTM and CDR2 ANQGSEA.